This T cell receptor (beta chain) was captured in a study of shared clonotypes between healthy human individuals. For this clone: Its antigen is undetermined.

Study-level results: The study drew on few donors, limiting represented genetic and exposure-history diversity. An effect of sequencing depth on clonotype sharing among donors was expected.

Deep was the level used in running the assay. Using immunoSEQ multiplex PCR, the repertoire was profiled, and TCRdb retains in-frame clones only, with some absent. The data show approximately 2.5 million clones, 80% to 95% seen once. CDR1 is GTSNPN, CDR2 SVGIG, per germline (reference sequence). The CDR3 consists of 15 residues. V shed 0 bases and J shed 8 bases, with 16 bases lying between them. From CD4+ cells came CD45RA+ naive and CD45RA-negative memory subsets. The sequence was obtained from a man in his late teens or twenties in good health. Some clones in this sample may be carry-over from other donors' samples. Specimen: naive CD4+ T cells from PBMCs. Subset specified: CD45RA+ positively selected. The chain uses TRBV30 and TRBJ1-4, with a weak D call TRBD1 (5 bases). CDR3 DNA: TGTGCCTGGAGTGTATCGGGACGGGGAGGGGAAAAACTGTTTTTT. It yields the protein CAWSVSGRGGEKLFF.